Below, 26 T cell receptor beta chains from the same sample are listed, as sequenced in a study of blood T cell repertoires in COVID-19. Generated by immunoSEQ multiplex PCR, the TCRdb table keeps only in-frame clones and is missing some. This sample has a few hundred thousand clones, with about 90% found just once. Sequencing was carried out using PBMCs or T cells enriched from blood (not recorded which). These TCRs come from a woman in her 30s who had recovered from COVID-19.

This chain links TRBV11-2 with TRBJ2-7, with D possibly TRBD2 on 5 matching bases. The CDR3 is 13 amino acids. V lost 5 bases to trimming and J lost 7 bases, with 15 bases between them. Germline CDR1 is SGHAT and CDR2 is FQNNGV. The chain's CDR3 is CASSTRTLPEQYF. In DNA, the CDR3 is TGTGCCAGCAGCACTCGGACTTTACCAGAGCAGTACTTC.

J is TRBJ2-1 and V is TRBV11-2; 11 bases are a match to TRBD2. Trimming at V came to 1 base and at J to 4 bases, leaving 6 bases not matched to a gene. This CDR3 region has 17 residues. CDR1 and CDR2 (germline): SGHAT, FQNNGV. The CDR3 loop is CASSLGLLAGAYNEQFF. The CDR3 DNA reads as TGTGCCAGCAGCTTAGGGTTACTAGCGGGGGCATACAATGAGCAGTTCTTC. Variable domain in full (rest from reference TRBV11-2 and TRBJ2-1): EAGVAQSPRYKIIEKRQSVAFWCNPISGHATLYWYQQILGQGPKLLIQFQNNGVVDDSQLPKDRFSAERLKGVDSTLKIQPAKLEDSAVYLCASSLGLLAGAYNEQFFGPGTRLTVL.

Comments on this clone: This CDR3 is also generated by other DNA sequences in the sample. The chain links TRBV19 to TRBJ2-3; D might be TRBD2 (6 bases). The CDR3 spans 13 residues. In germline, CDR1 is LNHDA, CDR2 SQIVND (reference sequence). V was pared by 1 base and J by 4 bases, with 6 bases between. This CDR3 is CASSIAGADTQYF. CDR3 DNA: TGTGCCAGTAGTATAGCGGGAGCAGATACGCAGTATTTT.

The V and J genes are TRBV19 and TRBJ2-1, with TRBD2 identical over 9 bases. The germline V gene has CDR1 LNHDA and CDR2 SQIVND (reference sequence). The CDR3 sequence is 17 residues long. V lost 1 base to trimming and J lost 4 bases; unmatched junction nucleotides: 8. The CDR3 sequence is CASSIGAAGGTYNEQFF. CDR3 nucleotide sequence: TGTGCCAGTAGTATAGGAGCGGCGGGAGGGACATACAATGAGCAGTTCTTC.

A few counts support this clone. This chain links TRBV27 with TRBJ2-2, with D uncertain. Germline values: CDR1 MNHEY, CDR2 SMNVEV (reference sequence). V was cut by 8 bases and J by 1 base, with 11 bases left in between. The CDR3 has 14 residues. The CDR3 nucleotides are TGTGCCAGCCTCAAGAGAATGAACACCGGGGAGCTGTTTTTT. The encoded protein is CASLKRMNTGELFF.

This chain links TRBV2 with TRBJ2-7, with 7 bases matching TRBD1. Looked up from germline, CDR1 is SNHLY and CDR2 is FYNNEI. The CDR3 length is 14 residues. The junction had 6 bases not matched to a gene; V was cut back by 5 bases and J by 2 bases. The CDR3 spells CASSKGQTTYEQYF. In nucleotides, the CDR3 is TGTGCCAGCAGTAAGGGACAGACTACCTACGAGCAGTACTTC. Supplemented by reference TRBV2 and TRBJ2-7, the full variable domain reads EPEVTQTPSHQVTQMGQEVILRCVPISNHLYFYWYRQILGQKVEFLVSFYNNEISEKSEIFDDQFSVERPDGSNFTLKIRSTKLEDSAMYFCASSKGQTTYEQYFGPGTRLTVT.

The V and J genes are TRBV19 and TRBJ2-1; 11 positions match TRBD2. CDR1 LNHDA and CDR2 SQIVND come from the germline V gene (reference sequence). V shed 6 bases, J shed 2 bases, and the junction held 6 bases outside the gene matches. CDR3 length equals 16 residues. In DNA, the CDR3 is TGTGCCAGTAGACCAGTAGCGGGAGGGACCTACAATGAGCAGTTCTTC. It specifies CASRPVAGGTYNEQFF.

The chain recombines TRBV7-9 with TRBJ2-7; TRBD1 agrees at 8 bases. The V segment lost 5 bases and the J segment 3 bases; nucleotides outside the gene matches: 6. This CDR3 is 14 amino acids long. Germline CDR1 and CDR2: SEHNR and FQNEAQ (reference sequence). CDR3 bases: TGTGCCAGCAGCACGGGACAGGAGTACTACGAGCAGTACTTC. Translation: CASSTGQEYYEQYF.

The chain links TRBV3-1 (or the pseudogene TRBV3-2) to TRBJ1-1; TRBD1 is a possible D gene (5 bases). Trimming took off 5 bases at V and 1 base at J, with 17 bases between the two ends. The CDR3 sequence is 16 residues long. Germline V lookup: CDR1 LGHDT, CDR2 YNNKEL (reference sequence). This CDR3 is CASSDAATASNTEAFF. For the CDR3, the DNA is TGTGCCAGCAGCGACGCGGCGACAGCCTCGAACACTGAAGCTTTCTTT.

This rearrangement joins TRBV6-5 to TRBJ2-7; 11 positions agree with TRBD2. CDR3 size: 14 residues. CDR1 and CDR2 (germline): MNHEY, SVGAGI. Trimming cost V 5 bases and J 4 bases; bases outside gene matches: 4. Here the CDR3 DNA reads TGTGCCAGCAGTATAGCGGGAGGGCCTTACGAGCAGTACTTC. Its protein product is CASSIAGGPYEQYF.

The chain couples TRBV3-1 (or the pseudogene TRBV3-2) to TRBJ2-5; the match to TRBD2 covers 11 bases. The CDR3 has 14 residues. The germline gives CDR1 LGHDT, CDR2 YNNKEL (reference sequence). J lost 2 bases, V lost 7 bases, and 3 bases had no gene match. The CDR3, as DNA: TGTGCCAGCACCACTAGCGGGGGACAAGAGACCCAGTACTTC. Its translation: CASTTSGGQETQYF.

V and J are TRBV7-8 and TRBJ2-5; TRBD2 aligns across 8 bases. From germline, CDR1 is SGHVS and CDR2 FQNEAQ. The CDR3 has 15 residues. Germline trimming cut 5 bases from V and 3 bases from J; bases unmatched to any gene: 8. CDR3 sequence reads: CASSPPGRVKETQYF. In DNA form, the CDR3 reads TGTGCCAGCAGCCCTCCCGGGAGGGTTAAAGAGACCCAGTACTTC.

V usage is TRBV6-1 and J usage is TRBJ1-5; 8 positions match TRBD1. J was trimmed by 5 bases and V by 5 bases; bases with no gene match: 11. Per the germline V gene, CDR1 is MNHNS and CDR2 is SASEGT. This CDR3 region has 16 residues. CDR3 amino acids: CASSKEDRAFDQPQHF. CDR3 nucleotides: TGTGCCAGCAGTAAAGAGGACAGGGCTTTTGATCAGCCCCAGCATTTT.

This chain uses TRBV19 with TRBJ1-3, with 7 positions matching TRBD1. Germline V gives CDR1 LNHDA, CDR2 SQIVND (reference sequence). V lost 5 bases to trimming and J lost 7 bases; unmatched junction nucleotides: 11. This CDR3 contains 15 residues. The CDR3 DNA follows: TGTGCCAGTAGTGTGCGACAGGGAATCGGGAACACCATATATTTT. It specifies CASSVRQGIGNTIYF.

The chain links TRBV24-1 to TRBJ1-1; D might be TRBD1 (5 bases). The V and J ends lost 7 bases and 2 bases respectively, with 13 bases between them. Germline V gene sequence: CDR1 KGHDR, CDR2 SFDVKD. This CDR3 has 14 amino acids. For the CDR3, the DNA is TGTGCCACCAGGGGGGGGAACAGAAACACTGAAGCTTTCTTT. Its translation is CATRGGNRNTEAFF.

The chain is built from TRBV3-1 (or the pseudogene TRBV3-2) and TRBJ1-6, with 8 bases identical to TRBD1. The ends lost 4 bases at V and 7 bases at J; junction bases unmatched: 9. The CDR3 loop spans 16 amino acids. Germline loops: CDR1 LGHDT, CDR2 YNNKEL (reference sequence). The CDR3 loop is CASSRRRTGNNSPLHF. The CDR3 bases are TGTGCCAGCAGCCGTAGACGGACAGGGAACAATTCACCCCTCCACTTT.

This chain connects TRBV29-1 to TRBJ1-1, with D perhaps TRBD1 (6 bases). V lost 6 bases, J lost 11 bases, and 13 bases lay in between. There are 10 residues in the CDR3. Germline values: CDR1 SQVTM, CDR2 ANQGSEA. The CDR3 region is CSVGQQEAFF. The CDR3, as DNA: TGCAGCGTGGGACAACAGGAGGCTTTCTTT.

The rearrangement links TRBV28 to TRBJ1-2, with no clear D. This CDR3 contains 14 residues. V was shortened by 6 bases and J by 5 bases, with 16 bases between the two germline ends. CDR1 is MDHEN and CDR2 is SYDVKM in the germline V gene. Written as DNA, the CDR3 is TGTGCCAGCAGCCCCCTCCCCGTGGCTTATGGCTACACCTTC. It encodes CASSPLPVAYGYTF.

The gene calls are TRBV12-3 or TRBV12-4 and TRBJ2-6; D remains ambiguous. Trimming took 8 bases from V and 1 from J, leaving 6 bases between them. This CDR3 is built from 13 residues. In nucleotides, the CDR3 is TGTGCCAGCTGCCAGTCTGGGGCCAACGTCCTGACTTTC. Its translation is CASCQSGANVLTF.

The rearrangement links TRBV5-1 to TRBJ1-1; TRBD1 is a possible D gene (6 bases). V gave up 0 bases and J gave up 7 bases, with 7 bases separating them. This CDR3 comprises 12 residues. Germline V lookup: CDR1 SGHRS, CDR2 YFSETQ. CDR3 DNA sequence: TGCGCCAGCAGCTTGGAACAGGGTGAAGCTTTCTTT. It codes for CASSLEQGEAFF.

The V gene is TRBV2, the J gene TRBJ1-5; D is uncertain. In germline, CDR1 is SNHLY, CDR2 FYNNEI. V was clipped by 4 bases and J by 4 bases, with 8 bases between them. This CDR3 comprises 13 residues. CDR3 coding DNA: TGTGCCAGCAGTGTTGGAGAGAATCAGCCCCAGCATTTT. Translation: CASSVGENQPQHF. The full variable domain, completed using reference TRBV2 and TRBJ1-5, is EPEVTQTPSHQVTQMGQEVILRCVPISNHLYFYWYRQILGQKVEFLVSFYNNEISEKSEIFDDQFSVERPDGSNFTLKIRSTKLEDSAMYFCASSVGENQPQHFGDGTRLSIL.

This chain uses TRBV19 with TRBJ1-1, with 9 positions matching TRBD1. This CDR3 comprises 14 residues. V dropped 3 bases and J dropped 7; count of bases not matched to a gene: 6. CDR1 and CDR2 (germline): LNHDA, SQIVND (reference sequence). CDR3 DNA sequence: TGTGCCAGTAGTATCCCGACAGGGGGGTATGAAGCTTTCTTT. Its translation is CASSIPTGGYEAFF.

V is TRBV27 and J is TRBJ2-1; 10 bases are a match to TRBD2. Trimming at V came to 2 bases and at J to 8 bases, leaving 12 bases not matched to a gene. The CDR3 totals 17 residues. The germline V gene encodes CDR1 MNHEY and CDR2 SMNVEV (reference sequence). The CDR3 loop reads CASSLTPSSGSGYEQFF. CDR3 coding DNA: TGTGCCAGCAGTTTAACCCCCTCTAGCGGGAGTGGGTATGAGCAGTTCTTC.

This clone appeared a single time. This sequence joins TRBV7-9 and TRBJ1-5; 8 nucleotides line up with TRBD1. Germline CDR1 SEHNR, CDR2 FQNEAQ (reference sequence). Trimming at V came to 4 bases and at J to 4 bases, leaving 9 bases not matched to a gene. This CDR3 has 16 amino acids. The CDR3 DNA reads TGTGCCAGCAGCTCGACCCGGGACAGGAGGAATCAGCCCCAGCATTTT. Its protein product is CASSSTRDRRNQPQHF.

To note about this clone: The sample carries other DNA sequences with the same CDR3. CDR3 sequence: CASSVAGGGETQYF. Here the CDR3 DNA reads TGTGCCAGCAGCGTAGCAGGCGGGGGAGAGACCCAGTACTTC. The chain links TRBV9 to TRBJ2-5; 7 nucleotides align to TRBD2. The CDR3 is 14 residues long. Germline V gives CDR1 SGDLS, CDR2 YYNGEE. V lost 0 bases and J lost 4; bases outside the gene matches: 3.

The rearrangement joins TRBV28 to TRBJ2-7; perhaps TRBD2 as D (6 bases). The germline CDR1 and CDR2 sequences are MDHEN and SYDVKM. The CDR3 length is 13 residues. Trimming took 8 bases from V and 0 from J, leaving 11 bases between them. CDR3 amino acids: CASGRENSYEQYF. CDR3 nucleotide sequence: TGTGCCAGCGGGCGGGAAAACTCCTACGAGCAGTACTTC.